This is a list of T cell receptor beta chains from one sample in a study of blood T cell repertoires in COVID-19. Repertoires were generated with immunoSEQ multiplex PCR, while TCRdb's copy carries only in-frame clones and drops some. The sample has 270,000 or so clones; 85% to 90% are singletons. Sequencing used peripheral blood. Receptor source: a woman in her twenties or thirties with COVID-19, enrolled during active disease. CDR3s include the opening cysteine and the closing phenylalanine or tryptophan.

TRBJ1-2 | 15 | TRBV6-8 | CASSYGGEGYYGYTF
TRBJ2-1 | 12 | TRBV14 | CASSQGHLEQFF
TRBJ1-3 | 15 | TRBV7-9 | CASSLPRRQGNTIYF
TRBJ1-1 | 15 | TRBV24-1 | CATSDPRQGANEAFF
TRBJ1-5 | 16 | TRBV3-1/TRBV3-2 | CASSQFGTGSNQPQHF
TRBJ1-6 | 15 | TRBV5-1 | CASSNRQGGNSPLHF
TRBJ2-6 | 15 | TRBV11-2 | CASSALGSGANVLTF
TRBJ2-7 | 14 | TRBV19 | CASSIGAARYEQYF
TRBJ2-6 | 16 | TRBV20-1 | CSASEQGWSGANVLTF
TRBJ2-7 | 14 | TRBV5-6 | CASSWDRSSYEQYF
TRBJ2-7 | 16 | TRBV5-1 | CASSSQGGIRAYEQYF
TRBJ1-2 | 13 | TRBV5-6 | CASSLGQYNGYTF
TRBJ1-1 | 15 | TRBV3-1/TRBV3-2 | CASSAMWGRVTEAFF
TRBJ1-2 | 16 | TRBV7-2 | CASSLAGTQTGGGYTF
TRBJ2-5 | 15 | TRBV6-2/TRBV6-3 | CASSFSRGRPETQYF
TRBJ2-7 | 15 | TRBV4-1 | CASSLRVGPDYEQYF
TRBJ1-6 | 15 | TRBV27 | CASSPRTGGFSPLHF
TRBJ1-1 | 11 | TRBV5-1 | CASSLSSMAFF
TRBJ2-1 | 15 | TRBV7-9 | CASSLGLASYNEQFF
TRBJ2-1 | 16 | TRBV7-6 | CASSLGRGGAYNEQFF
TRBJ2-1 | 12 | TRBV11-2 | CASSRYRDKQFF
TRBJ1-1 | 14 | TRBV3-1/TRBV3-2 | CASSHLTGGVEAFF
TRBJ1-6 | 14 | TRBV27 | CASSWGGFNSPLHF
TRBJ2-5 | 15 | TRBV7-9 | CASSPGNSLGETQYF
TRBJ2-7 | 15 | TRBV9 | CASSVGASGGDEQYF
TRBJ2-7 | 14 | TRBV6-4 | CASSDGGQLYEQYF
TRBJ1-4 | 14 | TRBV3-1/TRBV3-2 | CASSHSLSNEKLFF
TRBJ2-1 | 18 | TRBV19 | CASTTGDPLHPTYNEQFF
TRBJ2-7 | 14 | TRBV5-4 | CATSAGGPSYEQYF
TRBJ2-7 | 15 | TRBV11-2 | CASSLLSLAGFEQYF
TRBJ2-3 | 16 | TRBV7-6 | CASSLLAGAITDTQYF
TRBJ2-1 | 14 | TRBV6-6 | CASSHPSGAGEQFF
TRBJ2-1 | 15 | TRBV9 | CASSVGGLAGSEQFF
TRBJ1-3 | 17 | TRBV18 | CASSPSDVGLSGNTIYF
TRBJ2-3 | 16 | TRBV7-9 | CASSLEGQGGTDTQYF
TRBJ1-1 | 15 | TRBV10-3 | CAIKKGTVGNSEAFF
TRBJ2-5 | 14 | TRBV11-2 | CASSSLRDQETQYF
TRBJ1-1 | 17 | TRBV25-1 | CASSVTGTGYRDTEAFF
TRBJ1-2 | 15 | TRBV3-1/TRBV3-2 | CASSNGQGANYGYTF
TRBJ1-1 | 16 | TRBV6-7 | CASSYPRTGTNTEAFF
TRBJ2-7 | 19 | TRBV5-6 | CASSLGRIPRQGGSYEQYF
TRBJ1-5 | 15 | TRBV6-5 | CASSLIGASNQPQHF
TRBJ1-3 | 16 | TRBV28 | CASSPRLSHSGNTIYF
TRBJ2-7 | 14 | TRBV4-1 | CASKPGGGSYEQYF
TRBJ1-1 | 15 | TRBV9 | CASSVEGRPEGEAFF
TRBJ1-2 | 13 | TRBV12-3/TRBV12-4 | CASSLIDNYGYTF
TRBJ1-2 | 15 | TRBV4-1 | CASSQDLQGYYGYTF
TRBJ2-5 | 15 | TRBV6-1 | CASSELAGVQETQYF
TRBJ1-5 | 12 | TRBV6-2/TRBV6-3 | CASSYGGPPQHF
TRBJ2-1 | 14 | TRBV11-3 | CASSTGTGHNEQFF
TRBJ1-5 | 18 | TRBV7-9 | CASSSGTGVLDSNQPQHF
TRBJ2-7 | 15 | TRBV5-4 | CASRQTGTLESEQYF
TRBJ2-1 | 16 | TRBV11-3 | CASSLGGGALWDEQFF
TRBJ2-4 | 16 | TRBV3-1/TRBV3-2 | CASSHFGDYPRAIQYF